The 10 T cell receptor beta chains reported below all come from one sample, sequenced in a study of regulatory T cells. Primers: 52 TRBV forward and 13 TRBJ reverse. TCRdb keeps only in-frame clones here, not all; method: immunoSEQ multiplex PCR. The repertoire includes 9,000 to 10,000 clones, around 82% of them detected once, and approximately 10% sits in the top ten. Sequenced material: CD8+ T cells sorted from blood. The source is a person under 35 with CD3G deficiency.

The rearrangement links TRBV28 to TRBJ2-7; possibly TRBD1 or TRBD2 for D (6 bases each). The CDR3 has 15 amino acids. The V end was cut by 3 bases, the J end by 3 bases, with 15 bases between. CDR1 and CDR2 (germline): MDHEN, SYDVKM. The CDR3 sequence: CASSFNTRGGYEQYF. In DNA, the CDR3 is TGTGCCAGCAGTTTTAATACCAGGGGAGGCTACGAGCAGTACTTC.

The V call is TRBV27, the J call TRBJ2-7; 7 positions agree with TRBD1. The CDR3 is made up of 14 amino acids. Germline-derived CDR1 and CDR2 are MNHEY and SMNVEV (reference sequence). The V segment lost 7 bases and the J segment 2 bases; nucleotides outside the gene matches: 8. CDR3 loop: CASKRAGGTYEQYF. The CDR3, as DNA: TGTGCCAGCAAAAGGGCAGGGGGAACCTACGAGCAGTACTTC.

This sequence joins TRBV11-2 and TRBJ2-7; a weak D match, TRBD1 (6 bases). V was pared by 3 bases and J by 4 bases, with 16 bases between. Germline V gene sequence: CDR1 SGHAT, CDR2 FQNNGV. There are 15 residues in the CDR3. CDR3 bases: TGTGCCAGCAGCTTTGGAGCAGGGGAGTTTTACGAGCAGTACTTC. Amino acid sequence: CASSFGAGEFYEQYF.

The rearrangement joins TRBV4-1 to TRBJ2-7; 8 bases match TRBD2. V was clipped by 4 bases and J by 2 bases; unmatched bases: 7. The germline V gene encodes CDR1 MGHRA and CDR2 YSYEKL. The CDR3 is made up of 15 amino acids. In DNA form, the CDR3 reads TGCGCCAGCAGCCTGGAGCGGGGGCCTCCCTACGAGCAGTACTTC. Translated: CASSLERGPPYEQYF.

The J gene is TRBJ2-1, the V gene TRBV19; TRBD1 agrees at 10 bases. Germline V gives CDR1 LNHDA, CDR2 SQIVND (reference sequence). V gave up 10 bases and J gave up 6 bases; unmatched junction bases: 6. This CDR3 comprises 13 residues. The CDR3 here is CATRDRGFNEQFF. The CDR3 DNA reads as TGTGCCACCCGGGACAGGGGATTCAATGAGCAGTTCTTC.

The chain recombines TRBV13 with TRBJ2-4; 10 positions match TRBD2. Germline V gene lookup returns CDR1 PRHDT and CDR2 FYEKMQ (reference sequence). J lost 5 bases, V lost 1 base, and 11 bases had no gene match. The CDR3 totals 18 residues. The CDR3 nucleotides read TGTGCCAGCAGCTTAGCTAGCGGGAGAAGTGGGGAGGAAAACATTCAGTACTTC. It yields the protein CASSLASGRSGEENIQYF.

The table lists this clone with a count of one. This chain joins TRBV29-1 and TRBJ1-2; tentative D call: TRBD1 (6 bases). The ends were cut back, 3 bases at V and 6 bases at J, with 14 bases in the middle. This CDR3 comprises 13 residues. Germline V lookup: CDR1 SQVTM, CDR2 ANQGSEA. The CDR3 region is CSVEGGGSNGYTF. DNA of the CDR3: TGCAGCGTTGAGGGGGGGGGCTCTAATGGCTACACCTTC.

This chain joins TRBV11-2 and TRBJ1-1; D unresolved. V was trimmed by 1 base and J by 1 base, leaving 7 bases between them. Germline CDR1 reads SGHAT; CDR2 reads FQNNGV. The length of the CDR3 is 14 residues. CDR3 nucleotides: TGTGCCAGCAGCTTAGGGCAGAAGAACACTGAAGCTTTCTTT. Its protein is CASSLGQKNTEAFF.

The chain uses TRBV28 and TRBJ2-2; D remains unclear. V shed 0 bases and J shed 6 bases, with 2 bases lying between them. Germline CDR1 is MDHEN and CDR2 is SYDVKM. The CDR3 sequence is 12 residues long. DNA for the CDR3: TGTGCCAGCAGTTTATGGGCCGGGGAGCTGTTTTTT. It translates to CASSLWAGELFF.

CDR3 sequence reads: CAISRAANYGYTF. DNA for the CDR3: TGTGCCATCTCGCGGGCTGCTAACTATGGCTACACCTTC. The V and J genes are TRBV28 and TRBJ1-2, with D hard to call. The V and J ends lost 10 bases and 0 bases respectively, with 12 bases between them. Germline CDR1 MDHEN, CDR2 SYDVKM. The CDR3 has 13 residues.